The 17 T cell receptor beta chains below all came from one sample that was sequenced in a study of cytomegalovirus exposure and HLA in healthy donors. The PCR made use of 60 Vbeta and 13 Jbeta primers. Produced via immunoSEQ multiplex PCR; TCRdb's table is partial and in-frame only. The table shows approximately 140,000 clones, with 70% to 85% occurring only once. The sample taken for sequencing was PBMCs. The source of these receptors is a middle-aged woman in good health and CMV-seronegative.

The chain has TRBV5-1 and TRBJ2-1, with 11 bases aligning to TRBD2. CDR1 is SGHRS, CDR2 YFSETQ, per germline. This CDR3 spans 15 amino acids. Trimming cost V 4 bases and J 6 bases; bases outside gene matches: 6. The CDR3 region has the DNA TGCGCCAGCAGCCAAGCCGGGACTAGCGGCAATGAGCAGTTCTTC. It codes for CASSQAGTSGNEQFF.

The V and J genes are TRBV10-3 and TRBJ2-7; 9 nucleotides match TRBD1. The CDR3 is 15 amino acids. V was clipped by 6 bases and J by 3 bases; unmatched bases: 9. Germline V gene lookup returns CDR1 ENHRY and CDR2 SYGVKD. CDR3 region: CAIRDTGQGNYEQYF. CDR3 bases: TGTGCCATCAGGGATACAGGACAGGGGAACTACGAGCAGTACTTC.

This chain joins TRBV11-2 and TRBJ2-7, with TRBD2 as a possible D gene (6 bases). Germline V gives CDR1 SGHAT, CDR2 FQNNGV. V was cut by 5 bases and J by 4 bases, with 12 bases left in between. The CDR3 totals 13 residues. The CDR3 DNA reads TGTGCCAGCAGCCTACAGACTAGTTACGAGCAGTACTTC. The encoded protein is CASSLQTSYEQYF.

This clone appeared a few times. The chain is built from TRBV7-9 and TRBJ1-3; D not resolved. The CDR3 extends over 15 amino acids. CDR1 SEHNR and CDR2 FQNEAQ come from the germline V gene (reference sequence). V shed 2 bases and J shed 0 bases, with 8 bases lying between them. The CDR3 DNA sequence: TGTGCCAGCAGCTTACAGGCTCACTCTGGAAACACCATATATTTT. Residues: CASSLQAHSGNTIYF. Full variable domain (rest looked up from reference TRBV7-9 and TRBJ1-3): DTGVSQNPRHKITKRGQNVTFRCDPISEHNRLYWYRQTLGQGPEFLTYFQNEAQLEKSRLLSDRFSAERPKGSFSTLEIQRTEQGDSAMYLCASSLQAHSGNTIYFGEGSWLTVV.

The rearrangement uses TRBV28 and TRBJ2-1, with a possible D match to TRBD1 (5 bases). Between the trimmed V and J ends, which lost 3 bases and 7 bases, there was a span of 13 bases. Germline V gives CDR1 MDHEN, CDR2 SYDVKM. The CDR3 consists of 14 residues. CDR3: CASSLAGWANEQFF. The CDR3 DNA reads TGTGCCAGCAGTTTGGCAGGGTGGGCGAATGAGCAGTTCTTC.

The gene calls are TRBV27 and TRBJ1-1, with TRBD1 identical over 10 bases. The germline gives CDR1 MNHEY, CDR2 SMNVEV (reference sequence). V trimming: 1 base; J trimming: 3 bases; junction bases outside the gene matches: 5. This CDR3 has 16 amino acids. The DNA for the CDR3 is TGTGCCAGCAGTTTATGGGGACAGGGGACAGACACTGAAGCTTTCTTT. Translating it yields CASSLWGQGTDTEAFF.

This chain uses TRBV5-1 with TRBJ1-3; tentatively, D is TRBD1 (6 bases). Trimming pared 2 bases from V and 0 bases from J, leaving 18 bases between. The CDR3 is 18 amino acids. Germline CDR1 SGHRS, CDR2 YFSETQ. In DNA form, the CDR3 reads TGCGCCAGCAGCTTCGGAAGCGGGGGGCGCGTCTCTGGAAACACCATATATTTT. Its translation is CASSFGSGGRVSGNTIYF.

This sequence joins TRBV21-1 and TRBJ2-7; TRBD1, the D gene given by the table, was not confirmed from the DNA. TRBV21-1 is assigned pseudogene status. The CDR3 length is 19 residues. CDR3: CASSKALRVLSDRAYEQYF. In DNA form, the CDR3 reads TGTGCCAGCAGCAAAGCGCTCCGGGTGTTAAGCGACAGGGCCTACGAGCAGTACTTC.

The chain joins TRBV4-2 to TRBJ2-2, with 8 bases identical to TRBD1. V was pared by 8 bases and J by 2 bases, with 4 bases of the junction left unmatched. Per the germline V gene, CDR1 is LGHNA and CDR2 is YNFKEQ. This CDR3 spans 14 amino acids. In DNA, the CDR3 is TGTGCCAGCCGGGGACAGGCAAACACCGGGGAGCTGTTTTTT. This translates into CASRGQANTGELFF.

The count of this clone is one. The chain carries TRBV7-9 and TRBJ1-2, with 9 positions matching TRBD1. J was trimmed by 2 bases and V by 4 bases; bases with no gene match: 8. This CDR3 is 16 amino acids long. Per the germline V gene, CDR1 is SEHNR and CDR2 is FQNEAQ (reference sequence). CDR3 in amino acids: CASSSGQGSGNYGYTF. The CDR3 bases are TGTGCCAGCAGCTCGGGACAGGGTTCAGGAAACTATGGCTACACCTTC.

The chain joins TRBV28 to TRBJ2-5, with 7 bases fitting TRBD1. Gene TRBJ2-7 matches the end of the DNA better, so the J call may be wrong. CDR1 is MDHEN and CDR2 is SYDVKM in the germline V gene. This CDR3 comprises 16 residues. CDR3: CAGTKGARSRSYEQYF. The CDR3, as DNA: TGTGCCGGCACCAAGGGGGCGCGTAGCAGGTCCTACGAGCAGTACTTC.

This sequence joins TRBV4-3 and TRBJ1-1; TRBD1 matches at 7 bases. The CDR3 extends over 16 amino acids. Germline lookup yields CDR1 LGHNA and CDR2 YSLEER. V lost 0 bases, J lost 4 bases, and 8 bases stayed unmatched. The CDR3 here is CASSQDDWQGGTEAFF. DNA of the CDR3: TGCGCCAGCAGCCAAGATGACTGGCAGGGGGGCACTGAAGCTTTCTTT.

The chain uses TRBV11-2 and TRBJ1-3; weak D call: TRBD1 (5 bases). The germline gives CDR1 SGHAT, CDR2 FQNNGV. The CDR3 spans 16 residues. V was trimmed by 6 bases and J by 3 bases, leaving 18 bases between them. In DNA form, the CDR3 reads TGTGCCAGCAGTAGACAGTTGGATTTGCTTGGAAACACCATATATTTT. Its translation: CASSRQLDLLGNTIYF.

In its sample, this clone was seen a few times. The chain is built from TRBV12-2 and TRBJ2-7; the D call in the table, TRBD1, was not verified against the DNA. TRBV12-2 is assigned pseudogene status. This CDR3 has 20 residues. CDR3 sequence: CASRLRRDRGLPDPIYEQYF. CDR3 DNA: TGTGCAAGTCGCTTACGCCGGGACAGGGGGCTCCCAGACCCAATCTACGAGCAGTACTTC.

The sample holds one count of this clone. This sequence joins TRBV10-3 and TRBJ1-3; D is undetermined. V was clipped by 0 bases and J by 0 bases, with 6 bases between them. Germline V gene data show CDR1 as ENHRY and CDR2 as SYGVKD. The CDR3 totals 15 residues. The CDR3 DNA sequence: TGTGCCATCAGTGAGTCACCGGTCTCTGGAAACACCATATATTTT. It encodes CAISESPVSGNTIYF.

This chain joins TRBV18 and TRBJ2-7; D may be TRBD1 (6 bases). From germline, CDR1 is KGHSH and CDR2 LQKENI. V was pared by 3 bases and J by 3 bases, with 15 bases between. The CDR3 sequence is 15 residues long. CDR3 sequence reads: CASSPPGVSSYEQYF. CDR3 nucleotides: TGTGCCAGCTCACCGCCAGGGGTCTCGAGCTACGAGCAGTACTTC.

This clone was detected only a few times. The CDR3 sequence is CASSFTGDNQPQHF. The CDR3, as DNA: TGTGCCAGCAGCTTTACAGGGGACAATCAGCCCCAGCATTTT. The chain uses TRBV11-2 and TRBJ1-5; TRBD1 matches at 7 bases. This CDR3 comprises 14 residues. Germline CDR1 and CDR2: SGHAT and FQNNGV. V lost 3 bases and J lost 3; bases outside the gene matches: 2.